The TCR beta chain under discussion was sequenced for a study of PD-1 blockade in classical Hodgkin lymphoma. Study-level background: Every 2 weeks, patients got 3 mg/kg intravenous nivolumab. General observations from the study: Among the patients, those starting nivolumab under 1 year after ASCT were excluded. At C4D1, TCR diversity had climbed significantly for CD4+ cells, though not for CD8+ cells. For complete responders, baseline diversity was comparable to that of newly diagnosed patients.

Brentuximab vedotin exposure varied, and every patient relapsed after autologous stem cell transplantation. This clone has only one observation. Its antigen is unidentified. TCRdb keeps only in-frame clones here, not all; method: immunoSEQ multiplex PCR. Of tens of thousands of clones in the sample, around 89% were seen once. The sequencing here drew on peripheral blood mononuclear cells (PBMCs), taken at baseline. This TCR derives from a human donor with classical Hodgkin lymphoma.

Here the CDR3 DNA reads TGTGCCAGTAGGCCGGGACTGAGATTTGCAACTAATGAAAAACTGTTTTTT. It codes for CASRPGLRFATNEKLFF. The V and J genes are TRBV19 and TRBJ1-4; tentative D call: TRBD1 (5 bases). Germline CDR1 and CDR2: LNHDA and SQIVND (reference sequence). The V gene lost 6 bases and the J gene lost 0 bases, with 17 bases spanning the gap. CDR3 length: 17 amino acids.